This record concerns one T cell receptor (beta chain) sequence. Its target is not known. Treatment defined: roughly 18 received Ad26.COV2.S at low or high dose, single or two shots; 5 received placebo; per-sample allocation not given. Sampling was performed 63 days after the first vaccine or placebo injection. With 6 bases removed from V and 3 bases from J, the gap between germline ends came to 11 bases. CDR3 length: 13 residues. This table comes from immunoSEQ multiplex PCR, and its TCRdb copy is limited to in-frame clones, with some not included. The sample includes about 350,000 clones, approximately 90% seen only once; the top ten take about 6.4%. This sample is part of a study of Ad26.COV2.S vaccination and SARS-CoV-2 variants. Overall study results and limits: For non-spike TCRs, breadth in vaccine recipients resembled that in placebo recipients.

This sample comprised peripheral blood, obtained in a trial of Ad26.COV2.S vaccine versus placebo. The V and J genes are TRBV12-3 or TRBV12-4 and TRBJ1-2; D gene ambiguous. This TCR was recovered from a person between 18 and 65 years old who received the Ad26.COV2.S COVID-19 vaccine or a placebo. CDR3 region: CASSTDPDYGYTF. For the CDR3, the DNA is TGTGCCAGCAGCACCGACCCCGACTATGGCTACACCTTC.